This T cell receptor (beta chain) was captured in a study of blood T cell repertoires in COVID-19. Background on the study: Samples representing acute and convalescent COVID-19 were sourced from the United States, Italy and Spain. From T cells, B-cell-depleted T cells, or PBMCs came the material, which was cDNA or gDNA.

Germline V gene data show CDR1 as GTSNPN and CDR2 as SVGIG (reference sequence). CDR3 length equals 14 residues. Trimming left V 5 bases short and J 1 base short, with 14 bases between. This clone was found a few times. Researchers sorted participants into cohorts using their self-reported clinical history. Per the original methods: Reference gene primer amplification gave nucleated cell count estimates. Method: immunoSEQ multiplex PCR; TCRdb's copy keeps in-frame clones and lacks some. V and J calls and clone size are as listed in that table; D and trimming were resolved from the DNA. Counted here are roughly 250,000 clones, roughly 85% occurring once; the ten biggest clones make up 3.5% to 5.5%.

This receptor was taken from a young woman who had recovered from COVID-19. Sequencing was carried out using PBMCs or T cells enriched from blood (not recorded which). This chain links TRBV30 with TRBJ1-1; TRBD1 is a possible D gene (6 bases). The CDR3 sequence: CAWSKTGSNTEAFF. CDR3 DNA sequence: TGTGCCTGGTCGAAGACAGGTTCGAACACTGAAGCTTTCTTT.